These T cell receptor beta chains were read from a single sample in a study of STAT3 mutations in large granular lymphocyte leukemia. TCRdb's table, derived via immunoSEQ multiplex PCR, lists solely in-frame clones and lacks some. The table shows approximately 42,000 clones, with roughly three quarters occurring only once. The material sequenced was PBMCs. The receptors stem from a human donor with T large granular lymphocyte leukemia. Some clones in this sample may be carry-over from other donors' samples. The CDR3 runs from the conserved cysteine through the conserved F or W. Fields, in order: J gene, D gene, clone size, V gene, CDR3 DNA, CDR3 protein. D genes are given only for firm matches. Size tells how often a clone was seen (once, few, many) or the class of an expanded clone, and some rows leave it out.

J: TRBJ2-1; D: NA; size: NA; V: TRBV18; DNA: TGTGCCAGCTCACCCCAGACAGGCTCTGAGCAGTTCTTC; CDR3: CASSPQTGSEQFF
J: TRBJ1-1; D: NA; size: few; V: TRBV7-2; DNA: TGTGCCAGCAGACCCCCCGGTGGGGGATACACTGAAGCTTTCTTT; CDR3: CASRPPGGGYTEAFF
J: TRBJ1-2; D: TRBD1; size: NA; V: TRBV19; DNA: TGTGCCAGTAGTCCACAGGGGGTTGGACGGTCGTATGGCTACACCTTC; CDR3: CASSPQGVGRSYGYTF
J: TRBJ1-6; D: TRBD1; size: once; V: TRBV27; DNA: TGTGCCAGCAGCCGGGACAGGGATAATTCACCCCTCCACTTT; CDR3: CASSRDRDNSPLHF
J: TRBJ2-1; D: NA; size: NA; V: TRBV5-1; DNA: TGCGCCAGCAGCTTGCGTCTCGGGGGAACCTACAATGAGCAGTTCTTC; CDR3: CASSLRLGGTYNEQFF
J: TRBJ2-5; D: NA; size: few; V: TRBV18; DNA: TGTGCCAGCTCACCACCATGGGGAGAGACCCAGTACTTC; CDR3: CASSPPWGETQYF
J: TRBJ1-5; D: NA; size: NA; V: TRBV4-3; DNA: TGCGCCAGCAGCCAAGACAGCAATCAGCCCCAGCATTTT; CDR3: CASSQDSNQPQHF
J: TRBJ2-5; D: NA; size: NA; V: TRBV29-1; DNA: TGCAGCGTTGTTGGCCCCCGAGGGACCCAGTACTTC; CDR3: CSVVGPRGTQYF
J: TRBJ1-1; D: TRBD1; size: NA; V: TRBV15; DNA: TGTGCCACCAGCAGCTACCTCGGGACAGGGTTAGCTTTCTTT; CDR3: CATSSYLGTGLAFF
J: TRBJ2-3; D: NA; size: NA; V: TRBV4-1; DNA: TGCGCCAGCAGCCTAGACGGGGTGTACACAGATACGCAGTATTTT; CDR3: CASSLDGVYTDTQYF
J: TRBJ2-7; D: TRBD1; size: NA; V: TRBV2; DNA: TGTGCCAGCAGTCAACAGGGGGCGCCCCCCTACGAGCAGTACTTC; CDR3: CASSQQGAPPYEQYF
J: TRBJ2-1; D: NA; size: few; V: TRBV6-6; DNA: TGTGCCAGCAGCCCACTGGCCCTCTACAATGAGCAGTTCTTC; CDR3: CASSPLALYNEQFF
J: TRBJ2-7; D: TRBD1; size: NA; V: TRBV28; DNA: TGTGCCAGCAGTGCCGACAGGGTGGACTACGAGCAGTACTTC; CDR3: CASSADRVDYEQYF
J: TRBJ2-2; D: NA; size: once; V: TRBV14; DNA: TGTGCCAGCAGCCAAGTTAGCTGGCCGAACACCGGGGAGCTGTTTTTT; CDR3: CASSQVSWPNTGELFF
J: TRBJ2-6; D: NA; size: once; V: TRBV4-3; DNA: TGCGCCAGCAGCTACTCCCCGGGCTCTGGGGCCAACGTCCTGACTTTC; CDR3: CASSYSPGSGANVLTF
J: TRBJ2-5; D: NA; size: NA; V: TRBV2; DNA: TGTGCCAGCAGTGAAACTGAGACCCAGTACTTC; CDR3: CASSETETQYF
J: TRBJ2-7; D: NA; size: NA; V: TRBV5-5; DNA: TGTGCCAGCAGCTTGGGGGCTAGCCAAGCCTACGAGCAGTACTTC; CDR3: CASSLGASQAYEQYF
J: TRBJ1-5; D: NA; size: once; V: TRBV18; DNA: TGTGCCAGCTCACCACCAGGGGATCAGCCCCAGCATTTT; CDR3: CASSPPGDQPQHF
J: TRBJ2-3; D: TRBD1; size: few; V: TRBV6-5; DNA: TGTGCCAGCAGGGTGGACAGGGGGAGGCGAGATACGCAGTATTTT; CDR3: CASRVDRGRRDTQYF
J: TRBJ1-2; D: NA; size: few; V: TRBV27; DNA: TGTGCCAGCAGTTTACTGGCTGGGATTTCTCGCTACACCTTC; CDR3: CASSLLAGISRYTF
J: TRBJ2-1; D: NA; size: NA; V: TRBV29-1; DNA: TGCAGCGTTGGAGTGGCCTACAATGAGCAGTTCTTC; CDR3: CSVGVAYNEQFF
J: TRBJ1-4; D: NA; size: NA; V: TRBV6-6; DNA: TGTGCCAGCAGGCCCGCAGTGGCAACTAATGAAAAACTGTTTTTT; CDR3: CASRPAVATNEKLFF
J: TRBJ1-5; D: NA; size: NA; V: TRBV7-9; DNA: TGTGCCAGCAGCTTAGGAAGCACAGGGATTAATCAGCCCCAGCATTTT; CDR3: CASSLGSTGINQPQHF
J: TRBJ1-4; D: TRBD1; size: NA; V: TRBV5-1; DNA: TGCGCCAGCAGCTTGGCCACGGGACAGGGTGAAAAACTGTTTTTT; CDR3: CASSLATGQGEKLFF
J: TRBJ2-7; D: TRBD1; size: NA; V: TRBV5-4; DNA: TGTGCCAGCAGCTTGGATAGGGGGCCGGGCGAGCAGTACTTC; CDR3: CASSLDRGPGEQYF
J: TRBJ2-3; D: NA; size: NA; V: TRBV4-1; DNA: TGCGCCAGCAGCCAAGAGGGGACCAGGGTGGTCACAGATACGCAGTATTTT; CDR3: CASSQEGTRVVTDTQYF
J: TRBJ1-5; D: NA; size: NA; V: TRBV6-1; DNA: TGTGCCAGCAGTGAATTGGAGGGACAGCCCCAGCATTTT; CDR3: CASSELEGQPQHF
J: TRBJ2-2; D: NA; size: once; V: TRBV5-4; DNA: TGTGCCAGCAGCTTGAGGAGGGCGAACACCGGGGAGCTGTTTTTT; CDR3: CASSLRRANTGELFF
J: TRBJ2-5; D: NA; size: few; V: TRBV5-1; DNA: TGCGCCACAGGAAACGGGGGAGAGACCCAGTACTTC; CDR3: CATGNGGETQYF
J: TRBJ1-2; D: NA; size: NA; V: TRBV29-1; DNA: TGCAGCGTTGGTCTGGGACTTAACTATGGCTACACCTTC; CDR3: CSVGLGLNYGYTF
J: TRBJ1-2; D: NA; size: NA; V: TRBV5-1; DNA: TGCGCCAGCAGCTCGGGGCCTTCGTCGAGTGGCTACACCTTC; CDR3: CASSSGPSSSGYTF
J: TRBJ1-4; D: TRBD1; size: NA; V: TRBV2; DNA: TGTGCCAGCAGCCTCGACAGGGTAGGGGAAAAACTGTTTTTT; CDR3: CASSLDRVGEKLFF
J: TRBJ1-3; D: NA; size: NA; V: TRBV6-1; DNA: TGTGCCAGCATTTACAGTGATGGAAACACCATATATTTT; CDR3: CASIYSDGNTIYF
J: TRBJ2-3; D: TRBD2; size: NA; V: TRBV5-1; DNA: TGCGCCACCGGACAGGTGGCGGGGGGGGCAGATACGCAGTATTTT; CDR3: CATGQVAGGADTQYF
J: TRBJ1-2; D: NA; size: few; V: TRBV25-1; DNA: TGTGCCAGCAGCATAATGGACGGGTATGGCTACACCTTC; CDR3: CASSIMDGYGYTF
J: TRBJ2-5; D: NA; size: NA; V: TRBV15; DNA: TGTGCCACCAGCTTAGGTCGGGAGACCCAGTACTTC; CDR3: CATSLGRETQYF
J: TRBJ2-3; D: NA; size: NA; V: TRBV6-4; DNA: TGTGCCAGCAGTCCCACAACCGGGGGTACCGGGCTCATTTCGCAGTATTTT; CDR3: CASSPTTGGTGLISQYF
J: TRBJ1-6; D: TRBD1; size: NA; V: TRBV27; DNA: TGTGCCAGCAGTTCCTGGACAGGGGGTGCCAATTCACCCCTCCACTTT; CDR3: CASSSWTGGANSPLHF
J: TRBJ1-5; D: TRBD1; size: NA; V: TRBV6-5; DNA: TGTGCCAGCAGGCGGACAGGGGGCCCGGGAGAGCCCCAGCATTTT; CDR3: CASRRTGGPGEPQHF
J: TRBJ2-3; D: TRBD2; size: NA; V: TRBV13; DNA: TGTGCCAGCAGCTATAGCGGGGGGAACACAGATACGCAGTATTTT; CDR3: CASSYSGGNTDTQYF
J: TRBJ2-5; D: NA; size: NA; V: TRBV18; DNA: TGTGCCAGCTCAGGGGTCGGAGAGACCCAGTACTTC; CDR3: CASSGVGETQYF
J: TRBJ2-5; D: NA; size: NA; V: TRBV5-1; DNA: TGCGCCAGCAGCTTGGCGGCAGGGCAACAAGAGACCCAGTACTTC; CDR3: CASSLAAGQQETQYF
J: TRBJ2-7; D: NA; size: NA; V: TRBV29-1; DNA: TGCAGCGTTGTAACGGGGCGCTCCTACGAGCAGTACTTC; CDR3: CSVVTGRSYEQYF
J: TRBJ1-1; D: NA; size: NA; V: TRBV29-1; DNA: TGCAGCGTTGGGAACGGATGGAACACTGAAGCTTTCTTT; CDR3: CSVGNGWNTEAFF
J: TRBJ1-1; D: NA; size: NA; V: TRBV5-4; DNA: TGTGCCAGCAGCTTCACGAAGACGAACACTGAAGCTTTCTTT; CDR3: CASSFTKTNTEAFF
J: TRBJ1-5; D: NA; size: NA; V: TRBV7-2; DNA: TGTGCCAGCAGCTTAATTGGGGATCAGCCCCAGCATTTT; CDR3: CASSLIGDQPQHF
J: TRBJ1-1; D: TRBD1; size: NA; V: TRBV2; DNA: TGTGCCAGCCGGGACAGGGATGTAGGGGGAGCTTTCTTT; CDR3: CASRDRDVGGAFF
J: TRBJ2-6; D: TRBD1; size: once; V: TRBV7-6; DNA: TGTGCCAGCAGCTTAGCGGGACAGAAGAACGCCCACTCTAGGGCCAACGTCCTGACTTTC; CDR3: CASSLAGQKNAHSRANVLTF
J: TRBJ1-4; D: NA; size: NA; V: TRBV28; DNA: TGTGCCAGCAATGAGGATATTAATGAAAAACTGTTTTTT; CDR3: CASNEDINEKLFF
J: TRBJ2-3; D: NA; size: NA; V: TRBV9; DNA: TGTGCCAGCAGTCCTAGTGGGGGGACGGGAGATACGCAGTATTTT; CDR3: CASSPSGGTGDTQYF
J: TRBJ1-2; D: NA; size: once; V: TRBV6-5; DNA: TGTGCCAGCAGGCACGAATTTGGAATTTATGGCTACACCTTC; CDR3: CASRHEFGIYGYTF
J: TRBJ2-1; D: TRBD1; size: NA; V: TRBV7-9; DNA: TGTGCCAGCAGCTTAAGGACAGGGAAGTACAATGAGCAGTTCTTC; CDR3: CASSLRTGKYNEQFF
J: TRBJ1-6; D: NA; size: NA; V: TRBV19; DNA: TGTGCCAGTAGTATAGCAGTTTATAATTCACCCCTCCACTTT; CDR3: CASSIAVYNSPLHF
J: TRBJ2-5; D: TRBD1; size: NA; V: TRBV29-1; DNA: TGCAGCGTTGACAGACAGGGGAAAGAGACCCAGTACTTC; CDR3: CSVDRQGKETQYF
J: TRBJ1-1; D: TRBD1; size: few; V: TRBV10-1; DNA: TGCGCCAGTGCACCGGGACAGGGGGGCACTGAAGCTTTCTTT; CDR3: CASAPGQGGTEAFF